Sequencing of this T cell receptor (beta chain) was carried out in a study of blood T cell repertoires in COVID-19 (dated by TCRdb to about 2020). A note on the overall study: The collaborator samples originated in the United States, Italy and Spain and spanned the acute and convalescent phases of COVID-19. The material from the prospective study consisted of cDNA or gDNA derived from T cells, B-cell-depleted T cells, or PBMCs. Where available, HLA class I and class II types were taken from metadata supplied by the sample provider and were not determined by assay-based typing. The sample metadata nearly always contained a de-identified subject ID, COVID-19 status, age in years and sex. Deeply sampled blood TCRbeta repertoires from subjects exposed to, actively infected with, or recovered from COVID-19 were included in the dataset. The samples were drawn from the first 160 participants of the ongoing ImmuneRACE study and from more than 1,000 subjects provided by 6 global collaborators. The repertoires were released in a freely available public database intended as a resource for research on the immune response to SARS-CoV-2. Results and caveats for the whole study, not just this receptor: The quantity of clinical and demographic metadata differed by source and by participant and was supplied without curation.

The immunoSEQ Assay, a bias-controlled multiplex PCR, was used to amplify TCRbeta CDR3 regions from genomic DNA. The source study handled its data this way. The number of nucleated cells in each sample was estimated from the amplification of reference gene primers within the assay. Sequence reads were collapsed and filtered to measure the absolute abundance of every unique TCRbeta CDR3 rearrangement. For each sample, productive Simpson clonality was calculated as the square root of Simpson's diversity index across productive rearrangements. In TCRdb, the immuneACCESS table is reduced to in-frame sequences with V and J assigned. These tables do not hold every clone; where another copy was compared, an unresolved V gene accounts for under half, and the others remain unexplained. V and J calls and clone size come straight from that table; D and trimming were deduced from the DNA. The sample contains under 250,000 clones, roughly nine tenths of them found a single time. The top ten constitute around 6.5% of the sample.

The collaborating institutions used their own protocols to collect whole blood in K2EDTA tubes. For TCRbeta analysis, collaborator samples were shipped as frozen whole blood, as isolated PBMCs, or as DNA extracted from either sample type. CDR1 and CDR2, looked up from the germline V gene, are SGHRS and YFSETQ. From the cysteine up to the phenylalanine, the CDR3 has a length of 18 residues. The CDR3 DNA has 54 bases and is translated from base 1. Trimming accounts for 0 bases at V and 1 base at J, while the number of junction bases matched to no gene is 13. In the case of this clone: What this receptor recognizes is not known. Nothing much larger sits one base from this clone, and base qualities are not available.

Rearrangement joined TRBV5-1 to TRBJ2-7, and TRBD2 aligns with 7 junction nucleotides. Sequencing used peripheral blood. The TCR originated in a man aged 60 to 75 with acute or convalescent COVID-19. The DNA sequence follows: TGCGCCAGCAGCTTGGCAGCGGGGTTTCGTCAGTGGTCCTACGAGCAGTACTTC. This yields the protein CASSLAAGFRQWSYEQYF.